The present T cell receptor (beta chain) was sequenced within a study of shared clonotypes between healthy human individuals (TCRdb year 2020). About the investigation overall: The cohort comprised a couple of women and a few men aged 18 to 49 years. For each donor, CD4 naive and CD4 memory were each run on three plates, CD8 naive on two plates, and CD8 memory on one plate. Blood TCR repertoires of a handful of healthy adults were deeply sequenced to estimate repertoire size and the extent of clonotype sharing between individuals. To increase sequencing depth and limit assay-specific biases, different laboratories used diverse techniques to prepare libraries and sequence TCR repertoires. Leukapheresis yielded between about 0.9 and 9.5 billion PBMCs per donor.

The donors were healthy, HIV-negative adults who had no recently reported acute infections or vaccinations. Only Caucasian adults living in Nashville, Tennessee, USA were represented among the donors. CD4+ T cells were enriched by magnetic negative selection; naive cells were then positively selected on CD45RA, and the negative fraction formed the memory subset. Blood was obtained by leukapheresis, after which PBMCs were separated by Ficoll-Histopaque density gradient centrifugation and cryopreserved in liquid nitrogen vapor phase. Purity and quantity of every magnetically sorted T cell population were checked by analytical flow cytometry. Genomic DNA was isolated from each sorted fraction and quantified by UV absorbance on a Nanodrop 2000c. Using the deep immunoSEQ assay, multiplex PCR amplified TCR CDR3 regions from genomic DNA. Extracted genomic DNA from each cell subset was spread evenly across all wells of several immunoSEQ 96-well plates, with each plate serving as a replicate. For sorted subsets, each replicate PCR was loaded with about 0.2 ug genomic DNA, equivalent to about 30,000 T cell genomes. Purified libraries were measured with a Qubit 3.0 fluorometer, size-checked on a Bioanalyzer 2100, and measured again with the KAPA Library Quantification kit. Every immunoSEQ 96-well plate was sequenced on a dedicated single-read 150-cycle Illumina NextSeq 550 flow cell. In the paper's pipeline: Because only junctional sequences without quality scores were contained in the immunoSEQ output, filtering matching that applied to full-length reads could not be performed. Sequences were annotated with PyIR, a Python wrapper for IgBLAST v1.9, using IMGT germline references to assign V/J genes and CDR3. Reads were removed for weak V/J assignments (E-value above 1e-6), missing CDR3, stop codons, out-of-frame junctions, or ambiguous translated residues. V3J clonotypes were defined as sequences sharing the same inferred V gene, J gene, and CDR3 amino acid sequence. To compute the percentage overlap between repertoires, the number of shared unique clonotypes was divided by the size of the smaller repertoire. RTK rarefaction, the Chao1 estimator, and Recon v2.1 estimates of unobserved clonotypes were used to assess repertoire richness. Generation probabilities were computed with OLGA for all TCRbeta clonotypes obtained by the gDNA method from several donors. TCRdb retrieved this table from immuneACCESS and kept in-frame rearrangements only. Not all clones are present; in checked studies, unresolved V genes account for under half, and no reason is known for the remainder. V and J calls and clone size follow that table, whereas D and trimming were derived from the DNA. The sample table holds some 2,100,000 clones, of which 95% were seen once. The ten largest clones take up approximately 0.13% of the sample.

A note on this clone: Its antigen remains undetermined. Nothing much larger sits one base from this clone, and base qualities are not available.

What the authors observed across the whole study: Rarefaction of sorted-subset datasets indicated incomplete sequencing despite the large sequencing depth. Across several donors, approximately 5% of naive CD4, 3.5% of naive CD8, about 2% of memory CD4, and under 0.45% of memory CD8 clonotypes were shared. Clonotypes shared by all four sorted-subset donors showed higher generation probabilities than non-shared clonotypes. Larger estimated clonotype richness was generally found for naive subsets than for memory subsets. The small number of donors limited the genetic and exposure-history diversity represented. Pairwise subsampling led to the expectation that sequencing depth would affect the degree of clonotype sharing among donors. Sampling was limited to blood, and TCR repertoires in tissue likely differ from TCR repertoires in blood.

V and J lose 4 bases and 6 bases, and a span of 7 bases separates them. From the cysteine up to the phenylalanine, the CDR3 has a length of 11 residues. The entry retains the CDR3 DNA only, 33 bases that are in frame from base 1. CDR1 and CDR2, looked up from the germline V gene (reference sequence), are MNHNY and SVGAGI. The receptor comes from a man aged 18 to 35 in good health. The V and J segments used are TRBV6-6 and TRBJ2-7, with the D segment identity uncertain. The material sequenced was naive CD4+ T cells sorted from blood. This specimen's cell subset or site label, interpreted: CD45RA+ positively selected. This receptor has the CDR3 CASSSRAEQYF. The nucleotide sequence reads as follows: TGTGCCAGCAGTTCTAGAGCCGAGCAGTACTTC.